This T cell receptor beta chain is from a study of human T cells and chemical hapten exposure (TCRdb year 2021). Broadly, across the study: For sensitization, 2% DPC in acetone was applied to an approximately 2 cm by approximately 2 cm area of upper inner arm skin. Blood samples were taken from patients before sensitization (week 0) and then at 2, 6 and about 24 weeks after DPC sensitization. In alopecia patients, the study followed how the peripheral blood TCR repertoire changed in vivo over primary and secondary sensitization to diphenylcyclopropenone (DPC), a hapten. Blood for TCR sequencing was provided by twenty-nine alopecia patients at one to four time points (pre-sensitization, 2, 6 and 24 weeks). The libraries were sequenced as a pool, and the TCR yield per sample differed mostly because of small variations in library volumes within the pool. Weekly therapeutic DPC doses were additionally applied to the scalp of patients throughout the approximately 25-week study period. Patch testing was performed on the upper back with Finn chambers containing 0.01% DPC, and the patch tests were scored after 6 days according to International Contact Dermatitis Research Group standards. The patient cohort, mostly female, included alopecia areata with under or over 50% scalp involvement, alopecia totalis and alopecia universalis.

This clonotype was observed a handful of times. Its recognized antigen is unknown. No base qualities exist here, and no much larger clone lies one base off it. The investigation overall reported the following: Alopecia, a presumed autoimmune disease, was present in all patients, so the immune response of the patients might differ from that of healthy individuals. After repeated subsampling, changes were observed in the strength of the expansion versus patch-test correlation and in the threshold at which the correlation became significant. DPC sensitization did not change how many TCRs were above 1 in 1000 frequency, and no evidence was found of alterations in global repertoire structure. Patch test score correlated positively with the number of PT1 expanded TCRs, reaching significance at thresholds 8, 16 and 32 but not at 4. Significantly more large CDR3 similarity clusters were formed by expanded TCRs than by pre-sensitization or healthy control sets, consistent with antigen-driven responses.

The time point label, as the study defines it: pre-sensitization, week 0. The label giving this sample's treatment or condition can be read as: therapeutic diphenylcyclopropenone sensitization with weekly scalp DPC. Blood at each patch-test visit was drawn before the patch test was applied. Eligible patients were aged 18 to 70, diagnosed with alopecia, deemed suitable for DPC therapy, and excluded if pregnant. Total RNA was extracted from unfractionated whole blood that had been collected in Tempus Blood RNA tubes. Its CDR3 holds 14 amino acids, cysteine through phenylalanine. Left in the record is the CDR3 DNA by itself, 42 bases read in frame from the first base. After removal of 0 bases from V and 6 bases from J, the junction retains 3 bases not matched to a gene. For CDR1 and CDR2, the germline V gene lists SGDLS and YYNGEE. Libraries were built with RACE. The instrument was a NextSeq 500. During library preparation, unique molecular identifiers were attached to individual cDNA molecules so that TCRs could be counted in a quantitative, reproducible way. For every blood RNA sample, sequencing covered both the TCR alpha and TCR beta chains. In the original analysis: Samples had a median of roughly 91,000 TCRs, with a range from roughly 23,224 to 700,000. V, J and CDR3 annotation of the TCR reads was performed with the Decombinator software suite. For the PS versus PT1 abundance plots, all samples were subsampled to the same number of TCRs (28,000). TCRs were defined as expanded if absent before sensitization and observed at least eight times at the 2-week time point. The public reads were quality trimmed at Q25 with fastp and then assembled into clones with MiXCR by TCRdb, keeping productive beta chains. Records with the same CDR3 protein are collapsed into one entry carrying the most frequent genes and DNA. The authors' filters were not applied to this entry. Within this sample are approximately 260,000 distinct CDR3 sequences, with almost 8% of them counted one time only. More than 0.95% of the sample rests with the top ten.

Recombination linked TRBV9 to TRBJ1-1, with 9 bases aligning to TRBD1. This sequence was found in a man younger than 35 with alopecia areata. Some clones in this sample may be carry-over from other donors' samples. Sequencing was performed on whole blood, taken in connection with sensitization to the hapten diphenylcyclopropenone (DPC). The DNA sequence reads TGTGCCAGCAGCGTAGGGGACAGGGATCCTGAAGCTTTCTTT. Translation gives CASSVGDRDPEAFF. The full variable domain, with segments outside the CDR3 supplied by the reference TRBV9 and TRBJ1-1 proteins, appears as DSGVTQTPKHLITATGQRVTLRCSPRSGDLSVYWYQQSLDQGLQFLIQYYNGEERAKGNILERFSAQQFPDLHSELNLSSLELGDSALYFCASSVGDRDPEAFFGQGTRLTVV.